The 16 T cell receptor beta chains below all came from one sample that was sequenced in a study of beta chain features in type 1 diabetes. Expressed TCRB transcripts were sequenced, since all the RNA that had been isolated was reverse transcribed. Generated by immunoSEQ multiplex PCR, the TCRdb table keeps only in-frame clones and is missing some. The top ten clones hold more than 0.015% of a sample with 310,000 or so clones, approximately 15% of them seen once. Whole-study findings and limits: Shorter TCRB CDR3s, moderately but significantly so, were found in Type 1 diabetes patients in all four CD4+ subsets.

These TCRs' antigens remain unknown. The sequenced material came from naive CD4+ T cells from blood. The origin of the receptors is a young man with type 1 diabetes.

This chain connects TRBV7-9 to TRBJ2-7; a possible D gene is TRBD2 (6 bases). CDR1 and CDR2 from the germline V gene are SEHNR and FQNEAQ (reference sequence). The CDR3 runs to 15 residues. V lost 3 bases and J lost 0, with 12 bases in between. The CDR3 spells CASSLGGLSSYEQYF. As DNA, the CDR3 is TGTGCCAGCAGCTTGGGGGGTTTAAGCTCCTACGAGCAGTACTTC. The full variable domain, rest sourced from reference TRBV7-9 and TRBJ2-7, is DTGVSQNPRHKITKRGQNVTFRCDPISEHNRLYWYRQTLGQGPEFLTYFQNEAQLEKSRLLSDRFSAERPKGSFSTLEIQRTEQGDSAMYLCASSLGGLSSYEQYFGPGTRLTVT.

A few counts support this clone. The chain has TRBV7-2 and TRBJ2-1; maybe TRBD2 (7 bases). V was cut by 5 bases and J by 4 bases, with 12 bases left in between. There are 14 residues in the CDR3. Germline V CDR1 and CDR2: SGHTA, FQGNSA. The CDR3 is CASSRSGTYNEQFF. The CDR3 nucleotides are TGTGCCAGCAGCCGAAGCGGGACATACAATGAGCAGTTCTTC.

This CDR3 reads CASSLPGDRGHQPQHF. CDR3 DNA: TGTGCCAGCAGTTTACCCGGGGACAGGGGGCATCAGCCCCAGCATTTT. The V and J genes are TRBV27 and TRBJ1-5, with 12 positions matching TRBD1. V lost 2 bases and J lost 5; bases outside the gene matches: 4. Germline CDR1 and CDR2: MNHEY and SMNVEV (reference sequence). This CDR3 has 16 amino acids.

J is TRBJ2-4 and V is TRBV4-2; 11 nucleotides line up with TRBD2. Germline V CDR1 and CDR2: LGHNA, YNFKEQ. After removal of 4 bases from V and 8 bases from J, the junction contained 10 bases not matched to a gene. This CDR3 comprises 16 residues. The CDR3 spells CASSPGGSGGVDIQYF. For the CDR3, the DNA is TGTGCCAGCAGCCCTGGAGGTAGCGGGGGGGTGGACATTCAGTACTTC.

This clone was counted between two and nine times. The DNA for the CDR3 is TGCGCCAGCAGCTCCTCGACAGGGAGCAACGAGCAGTACTTC. Amino acid sequence: CASSSSTGSNEQYF. The gene calls are TRBV5-1 and TRBJ2-7; 7 bases are a match to TRBD1. After removal of 3 bases from V and 5 bases from J, the junction contained 8 bases not matched to a gene. CDR1 SGHRS and CDR2 YFSETQ come from the germline V gene. This CDR3 contains 14 residues.

The chain couples TRBV6-6 to TRBJ2-7, with 8 bases fitting TRBD2. The V and J ends lost 7 bases and 3 bases, in that order; junction bases with no gene match: 11. CDR3 size: 15 residues. Per the germline V gene, CDR1 is MNHNY and CDR2 is SVGAGI (reference sequence). The CDR3 is CASNATGTRSYEQYF. In DNA form, the CDR3 reads TGTGCCAGCAATGCGACCGGGACTAGAAGCTACGAGCAGTACTTC.

The V and J genes are TRBV10-3 and TRBJ2-2; maybe TRBD1 (5 bases). Trimming removed 8 bases from V and 2 bases from J, with 6 bases in between. This CDR3 is 12 amino acids long. Germline V gene sequence: CDR1 ENHRY, CDR2 SYGVKD. Written as DNA, the CDR3 is TGTGCCATCCAGGGAAACACCGGGGAGCTGTTTTTT. It specifies CAIQGNTGELFF.

V and J are TRBV2 and TRBJ2-7, with TRBD2 matching over 13 bases. The CDR3 sequence is 15 residues long. Germline loops: CDR1 SNHLY, CDR2 FYNNEI. V lost 5 bases and J lost 2; bases outside the gene matches: 3. The DNA of the CDR3 is TGTGCCAGCAGTATGGGACTAGCGGGGACCTACGAGCAGTACTTC. Protein product: CASSMGLAGTYEQYF.

This sequence joins TRBV2 and TRBJ2-2; 9 positions agree with TRBD1. The junction had 9 bases not matched to a gene; V was cut back by 6 bases and J by 4 bases. Germline CDR1 SNHLY, CDR2 FYNNEI. CDR3 length equals 16 residues. The CDR3 reads CASRQDRGLSTGELFF. The CDR3 nucleotides read TGTGCCAGCAGACAGGACAGGGGACTTTCCACCGGGGAGCTGTTTTTT.

This clone has only a few counts. The J gene is TRBJ1-6, the V gene TRBV6-5, with D possibly being TRBD1 (5 bases). CDR1 and CDR2 from the germline V gene are MNHEY and SVGAGI. The CDR3 consists of 13 residues. Trimming pared 5 bases from V and 8 bases from J, leaving 10 bases between. The DNA of the CDR3 is TGTGCCAGCAGTCAGTCACAGGATTCACCCCTCCACTTT. This codes for CASSQSQDSPLHF.

This clone has only a few counts. The chain carries TRBV30 and TRBJ2-2; maybe TRBD1 (5 bases). The germline V gene has CDR1 GTSNPN and CDR2 SVGIG (reference sequence). This CDR3 spans 16 amino acids. Deletions cut 3 bases from V and 5 bases from J, with 19 bases between. In nucleotides, the CDR3 is TGTGCCTGGAGATTGGGTCAGGGCCTTATAACCGGGGAGCTGTTTTTT. This encodes CAWRLGQGLITGELFF.

This chain links TRBV5-4 with TRBJ1-2, with D possibly TRBD1 on 5 matching bases. CDR1 is SGHNT and CDR2 is YYREEE in the germline V gene (reference sequence). The V end lost 0 bases, the J end lost 0 bases, and 6 bases lay between the germline ends. The CDR3 loop spans 14 amino acids. CDR3 sequence (DNA): TGTGCCAGCAGCTTGGACAGGACTAACTATGGCTACACCTTC. Translating gives CASSLDRTNYGYTF.

J is TRBJ1-3 and V is TRBV4-3; the D gene is possibly TRBD1 (6 bases). V lost 1 base, J lost 1 base, and 8 bases lay in between. This CDR3 contains 15 residues. Germline-derived CDR1 and CDR2 are LGHNA and YSLEER. CDR3 in DNA: TGCGCCAGCAGCCAAGTAGGGGGTTCTGGAAACACCATATATTTT. It is translated as CASSQVGGSGNTIYF.

This clone was counted between two and nine times. The J gene is TRBJ2-5, the V gene TRBV29-1; weak D call: TRBD2 (6 bases). The CDR3 extends over 16 amino acids. Germline loops: CDR1 SQVTM, CDR2 ANQGSEA. V shed 3 bases and J shed 4 bases, with 21 bases lying between them. The CDR3 DNA reads as TGCAGCGTTGATCCTATGGGGACCCTGGGGGGAGAGACCCAGTACTTC. Its translation: CSVDPMGTLGGETQYF.

This chain links TRBV4-2 with TRBJ2-1, with a possible D match to TRBD1 (6 bases). Germline CDR1 is LGHNA and CDR2 is YNFKEQ. Between the trimmed V and J ends, which lost 3 bases and 3 bases, there was a span of 12 bases. The CDR3 loop spans 15 amino acids. CDR3 sequence reads: CASSQASDSYNEQFF. Here the CDR3 DNA reads TGTGCCAGCAGCCAGGCGTCGGACAGCTACAATGAGCAGTTCTTC.

V gene TRBV5-4 combines with J gene TRBJ2-3; no clear D gene. Trimming took 1 base from V and 5 from J, leaving 14 bases between them. Germline CDR1 is SGHNT and CDR2 is YYREEE (reference sequence). This CDR3 contains 15 residues. The CDR3 region is CASSLWSSLGDTQYF. The CDR3 bases are TGTGCCAGCAGCTTGTGGTCTTCCCTCGGAGATACGCAGTATTTT.